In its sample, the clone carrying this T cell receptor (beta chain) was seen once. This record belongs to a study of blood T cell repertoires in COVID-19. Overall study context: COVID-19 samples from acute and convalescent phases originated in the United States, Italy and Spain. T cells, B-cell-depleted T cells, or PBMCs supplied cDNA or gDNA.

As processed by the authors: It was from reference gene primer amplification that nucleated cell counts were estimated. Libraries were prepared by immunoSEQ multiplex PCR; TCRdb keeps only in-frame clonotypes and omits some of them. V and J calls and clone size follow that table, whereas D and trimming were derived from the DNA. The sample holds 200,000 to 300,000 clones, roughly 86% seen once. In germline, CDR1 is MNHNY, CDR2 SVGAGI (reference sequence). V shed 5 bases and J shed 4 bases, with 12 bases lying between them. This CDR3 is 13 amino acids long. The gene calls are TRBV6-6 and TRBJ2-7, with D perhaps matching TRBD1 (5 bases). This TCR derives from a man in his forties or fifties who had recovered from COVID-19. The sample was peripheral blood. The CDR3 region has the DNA TGTGCCAGCAGTCAACTAACAGGATACGAGCAGTACTTC. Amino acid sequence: CASSQLTGYEQYF.